This section outlines one T cell receptor (beta chain) sequence together with its context. The data belong to a study of control samples from healthy donors and cancer patients. The CDR3 extends over 14 amino acids. Germline V gene sequence: CDR1 KGHSH, CDR2 LQKENI. V shed 0 bases, J shed 2 bases, and the junction held 0 bases outside the gene matches. Method: immunoSEQ multiplex PCR; TCRdb's copy keeps in-frame clones and lacks some. The repertoire holds roughly 220,000 clones, 85% to 95% seen once, with around 1.5% in the top ten. The chain links TRBV18 to TRBJ2-7, with TRBD1 matching 8 bases. The source of this sequence is a man aged 45-65 years in good health. Sample: blood. The CDR3 is CASSPPDRAYEQYF. The CDR3 nucleotides read TGTGCCAGCTCACCACCGGACAGGGCCTACGAGCAGTACTTC.